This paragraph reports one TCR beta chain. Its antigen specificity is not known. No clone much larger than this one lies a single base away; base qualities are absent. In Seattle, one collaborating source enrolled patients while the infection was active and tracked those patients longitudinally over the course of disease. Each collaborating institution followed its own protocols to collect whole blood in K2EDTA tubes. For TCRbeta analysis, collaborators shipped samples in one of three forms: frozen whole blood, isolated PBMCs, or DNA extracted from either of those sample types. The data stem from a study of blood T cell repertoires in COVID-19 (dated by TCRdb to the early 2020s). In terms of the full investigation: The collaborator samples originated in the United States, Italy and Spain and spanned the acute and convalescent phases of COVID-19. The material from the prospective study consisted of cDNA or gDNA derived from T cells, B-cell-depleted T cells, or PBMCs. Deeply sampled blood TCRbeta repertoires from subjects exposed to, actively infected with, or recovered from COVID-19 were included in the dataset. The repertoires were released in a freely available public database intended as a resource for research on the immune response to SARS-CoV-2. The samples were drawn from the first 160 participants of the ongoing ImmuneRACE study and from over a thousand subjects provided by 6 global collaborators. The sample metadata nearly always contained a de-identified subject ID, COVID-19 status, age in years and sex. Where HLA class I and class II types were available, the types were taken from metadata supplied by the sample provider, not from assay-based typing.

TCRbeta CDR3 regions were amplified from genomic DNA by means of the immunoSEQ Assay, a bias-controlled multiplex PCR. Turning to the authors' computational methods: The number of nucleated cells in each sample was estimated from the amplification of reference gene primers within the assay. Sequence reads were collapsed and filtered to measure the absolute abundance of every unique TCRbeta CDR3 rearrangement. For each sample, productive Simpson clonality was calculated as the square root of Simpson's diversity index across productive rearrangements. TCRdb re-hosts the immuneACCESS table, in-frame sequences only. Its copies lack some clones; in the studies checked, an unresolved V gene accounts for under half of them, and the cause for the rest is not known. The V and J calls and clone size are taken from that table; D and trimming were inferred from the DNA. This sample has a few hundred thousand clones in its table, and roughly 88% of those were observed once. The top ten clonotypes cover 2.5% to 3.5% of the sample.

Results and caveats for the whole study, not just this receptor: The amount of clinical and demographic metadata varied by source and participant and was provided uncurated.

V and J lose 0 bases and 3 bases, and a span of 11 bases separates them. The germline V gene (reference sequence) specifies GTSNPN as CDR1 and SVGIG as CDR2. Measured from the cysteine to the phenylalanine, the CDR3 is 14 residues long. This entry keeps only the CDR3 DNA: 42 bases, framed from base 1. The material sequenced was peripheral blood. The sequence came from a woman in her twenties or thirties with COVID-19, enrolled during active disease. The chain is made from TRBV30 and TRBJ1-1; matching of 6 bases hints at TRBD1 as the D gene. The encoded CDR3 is CAWSVTSGDTEAFF. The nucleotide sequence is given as TGTGCCTGGAGTGTAACATCAGGGGACACTGAAGCTTTCTTT.